Listed below are T cell receptor beta chains from one sample, sequenced in a study of siplizumab effects on memory and regulatory T cells. The repertoire was sequenced with immunoSEQ multiplex PCR; TCRdb's copy has only in-frame clones and lacks some. The sample records fewer than 25,000 clones, around 43% being singletons. Antigen specificity for these receptors is unknown. Sequencing used CFSE-low (dividing) CD4+ T cells sorted from an allogeneic mixed lymphocyte reaction. These receptors came from a human donor in good health; the cells came from an allogeneic mixed lymphocyte reaction. Some clones in this sample may be carry-over from other donors' samples. Both conserved end residues are part of each CDR3. Each record gives: V gene, J gene, clone size, D gene, CDR3 DNA, CDR3 protein. The D gene is left open where the match is weak. Clone size, where shown, is once, few, many, or a class for clones that have expanded.

>TRBV9|TRBJ2-1|.|TRBD2
TGTGCCAGCAGCGCCCTAGGACTAGCGGGGGCGGGGGAGCAGTTCTTC
CASSALGLAGAGEQFF
>TRBV2|TRBJ2-1|.|TRBD2
TGTGCCAGCAGTGAACCCTTACTAGCGGGGGACTACAATGAGCAGTTCTTC
CASSEPLLAGDYNEQFF
>TRBV11-1|TRBJ2-6|few|TRBD1
TGTGCCAGCAGCCCTGGACAGGGGACTCCCTCTGGGGCCAACGTCCTGACTTTC
CASSPGQGTPSGANVLTF
>TRBV7-9|TRBJ1-5|many|TRBD1
TGTGCCAGCAGCTTAGGACAGGGCGGTCAGCCCCAGCATTTT
CASSLGQGGQPQHF
>TRBV5-1|TRBJ2-7|.|.
TGCGCCAGCAGCTTAGGATCCAGGGGTGGCGAGCAGTACTTC
CASSLGSRGGEQYF
>TRBV6-6|TRBJ2-7|.|TRBD1
TGTGCCAGCAGGACAGGGGACTACGAGCAGTACTTC
CASRTGDYEQYF
>TRBV18|TRBJ2-2|.|TRBD1
TGTGCCAGCTCACCGCAGGGACAGACGAACACCGGGGAGCTGTTTTTT
CASSPQGQTNTGELFF
>TRBV7-3|TRBJ2-1|few|.
TGTGCCAGCAGCTTATCGGCAGGCTCCTACAATGAGCAGTTCTTC
CASSLSAGSYNEQFF
>TRBV15|TRBJ2-2|few|.
TGTGCCACCAGCAGAGTGGACACCGGGGAGCTGTTTTTT
CATSRVDTGELFF
>TRBV7-8|TRBJ2-2|.|TRBD1
TGTGCCAGCAACAGGGGCCCGGGCACCGGGGAGCTGTTTTTT
CASNRGPGTGELFF
>TRBV19|TRBJ1-2|few|TRBD1
TGTGCCAGTAGTACCGGACAGGGGGCACTCTATGGCTACACCTTC
CASSTGQGALYGYTF
>TRBV6-9|TRBJ1-2|.|TRBD1
TGTGCCAGCACACTAAAGGGGCAGGGGGCGCACGGCTACACCTTC
CASTLKGQGAHGYTF
>TRBV5-6|TRBJ2-6|.|TRBD2
TGTGCCAGCAGCCCCGGGGGGGGAGTTGGGGCCAACGTCCTGACTTTC
CASSPGGGVGANVLTF
>TRBV2|TRBJ2-7|many|.
TGTGCCAGCAGTTTAAGCTCCTACGAGCAGTACTTC
CASSLSSYEQYF
>TRBV25-1|TRBJ1-2|few|.
TGTGCCAGCTCCGTTGGGACAAACTATGGCTACACCTTC
CASSVGTNYGYTF